This entry lists 3 T cell receptor beta chains sequenced from one sample in a study of cytomegalovirus exposure and HLA in healthy donors. Sequenced by immunoSEQ multiplex PCR; TCRdb stores in-frame clones only, minus some. The data show over 110,000 clones, with 70% to 90% seen just once and around 10% held by the top ten. The sequencing input was PBMCs. The receptor source for this set is a young man in good health and CMV-seropositive.

The rearrangement uses TRBV6-1 and TRBJ2-1, with 7 bases identical to TRBD2. The CDR3 has 17 residues. Germline CDR1 is MNHNS and CDR2 is SASEGT. Germline trimming cut 0 bases from V and 9 bases from J; bases unmatched to any gene: 14. The CDR3 is CASSEAWRERTWGEQFF. CDR3 sequence (DNA): TGTGCCAGCAGTGAAGCCTGGCGGGAGCGAACTTGGGGTGAGCAGTTCTTC.

This clone was found a few times. The rearrangement uses TRBV30 and TRBJ1-2; D is ambiguous. Germline CDR1 and CDR2: GTSNPN and SVGIG (reference sequence). The germline V and J ends were trimmed by 1 base and 9 bases, with 9 bases remaining between them. This CDR3 comprises 11 residues. In DNA form, the CDR3 reads TGTGCCTGGAGTGCCCCTTTAAGCTACACCTTC. It codes for CAWSAPLSYTF.

Comment on this clone: Other DNA sequences from this sample encode an identical CDR3 as well. This sequence joins TRBV7-9 and TRBJ2-7; no reliable D call. This CDR3 comprises 12 residues. Trimming cost V 5 bases and J 0 bases, with 5 bases left between them. Germline-derived CDR1 and CDR2 are SEHNR and FQNEAQ (reference sequence). As DNA, the CDR3 is TGTGCCAGCAGCCTCGTCTCCTACGAGCAGTACTTC. Its protein product is CASSLVSYEQYF.